What follows are 28 T cell receptor beta chains derived from one specimen sequenced in a study of shared clonotypes between healthy human individuals. Profiled with immunoSEQ multiplex PCR; TCRdb holds only in-frame clones, not every one. The table lists 2 million to 2.5 million clones, around 95% of them singletons. Sequencing used naive CD4+ T cells sorted from blood. Subset denoted: CD45RA+ positively selected. Receptors originate from a man aged 18 to 29 in good health.

This clone was observed a single time. The chain combines TRBV2 with TRBJ2-7; 7 bases fit TRBD1. This CDR3 is built from 14 residues. The V and J ends lost 6 bases and 0 bases, in that order; junction bases with no gene match: 5. Germline assignment: CDR1 SNHLY and CDR2 FYNNEI. This CDR3 is CASRRDSTSYEQYF. DNA of the CDR3: TGTGCCAGCAGACGGGACAGCACCTCCTACGAGCAGTACTTC.

J is TRBJ1-5 and V is TRBV30; D ambiguous. CDR1 GTSNPN and CDR2 SVGIG come from the germline V gene (reference sequence). The V gene lost 4 bases and the J gene lost 0 bases, with 10 bases spanning the gap. This CDR3 spans 14 amino acids. This CDR3 reads CAWNRVYSNQPQHF. The CDR3 DNA reads TGTGCCTGGAACCGGGTCTATAGCAATCAGCCCCAGCATTTT.

This chain connects TRBV27 to TRBJ2-7; TRBD1 matches at 7 bases. The CDR3 is 16 residues long. The J segment lost 5 bases and the V segment lost 6 bases, leaving 16 bases of the junction unmatched. Germline CDR1 MNHEY, CDR2 SMNVEV (reference sequence). CDR3 bases: TGTGCCAGCAGGACCTTAGACAGGGTGGGCGAAAACGAGCAGTACTTC. Translation: CASRTLDRVGENEQYF.

This clone was seen only once. The chain recombines TRBV10-3 with TRBJ1-1, with D perhaps matching TRBD1 (5 bases). V gave up 10 bases and J gave up 5 bases, with 20 bases separating them. CDR1 ENHRY and CDR2 SYGVKD come from the germline V gene. The CDR3 is made up of 14 amino acids. The CDR3 region is CANRKGLEETEAFF. CDR3 nucleotide sequence: TGTGCCAATAGAAAGGGACTGGAGGAGACTGAAGCTTTCTTT.

The rearrangement uses TRBV10-3 and TRBJ2-5; D not resolved. The V and J ends lost 7 bases and 1 base respectively, with 10 bases between them. The germline V gene has CDR1 ENHRY and CDR2 SYGVKD. The CDR3 has 13 residues. CDR3 region: CAIMSGGQETQYF. CDR3 sequence (DNA): TGTGCCATCATGTCGGGCGGCCAAGAGACCCAGTACTTC.

The chain links TRBV7-9 to TRBJ1-6, with a weak D call TRBD1 (6 bases). The germline V gene has CDR1 SEHNR and CDR2 FQNEAQ (reference sequence). Trimming stripped 3 bases from V and 7 bases from J, with 16 bases between. CDR3 length: 16 residues. The CDR3 DNA reads as TGTGCCAGCAGCTTCCTCCTTACAGGGACCAATTCACCCCTCCACTTT. It specifies CASSFLLTGTNSPLHF. The whole variable domain, remainder taken from reference TRBV7-9 and TRBJ1-6, is DTGVSQNPRHKITKRGQNVTFRCDPISEHNRLYWYRQTLGQGPEFLTYFQNEAQLEKSRLLSDRFSAERPKGSFSTLEIQRTEQGDSAMYLCASSFLLTGTNSPLHFGNGTRLTVT.

This clone was counted between two and nine times. This chain connects TRBV19 to TRBJ2-3; TRBD2 matches at 8 bases. The length of the CDR3 is 14 residues. Losses at the gene ends were 5 bases for V and 4 bases for J; bases not matched to a gene: 5. Germline V gene sequence: CDR1 LNHDA, CDR2 SQIVND (reference sequence). CDR3 nucleotides: TGTGCCAGTAGTCTTGGACTAGCCGCAGATACGCAGTATTTT. The encoded protein is CASSLGLAADTQYF.

This chain connects TRBV5-1 to TRBJ2-7; D might be TRBD2 (5 bases). The V end lost 3 bases, the J end lost 4 bases, and 11 bases lay between the germline ends. This CDR3 comprises 13 residues. The germline V gene encodes CDR1 SGHRS and CDR2 YFSETQ. The CDR3 bases are TGCGCCAGCAGCTACGGGGTAGGGTACGAGCAGTACTTC. As protein: CASSYGVGYEQYF.

This clone was seen just once. V gene TRBV18 combines with J gene TRBJ2-7; D possibly corresponds to TRBD2 (6 bases). The germline V and J ends were trimmed by 6 bases and 0 bases, with 12 bases remaining between them. The CDR3 totals 14 residues. CDR1 and CDR2 from the germline V gene are KGHSH and LQKENI. The CDR3 DNA reads as TGTGCCAGCTCCTCCGGAGGGAGCTCCTACGAGCAGTACTTC. It encodes CASSSGGSSYEQYF.

J is TRBJ2-5 and V is TRBV5-4, with TRBD2 matching 11 bases. The V and J ends lost 1 base and 5 bases, in that order; junction bases with no gene match: 7. The CDR3 sequence is 16 residues long. CDR1 is SGHNT and CDR2 is YYREEE in the germline V gene (reference sequence). For the CDR3, the DNA is TGTGCCAGCAGCTTGAATAGCGGGGGGGCTCACGAGACCCAGTACTTC. It is translated as CASSLNSGGAHETQYF.

The genes are TRBV11-2 and TRBJ1-3; no clear D. The CDR3 sequence is 16 residues long. The V end was cut by 3 bases, the J end by 0 bases, with 12 bases between. CDR1 is SGHAT and CDR2 is FQNNGV in the germline V gene. The CDR3 nucleotides are TGTGCCAGCAGCTTTACCTCGACGGCCTCTGGAAACACCATATATTTT. Protein: CASSFTSTASGNTIYF.

The chain is built from TRBV4-3 and TRBJ2-3, with 14 bases identical to TRBD2. CDR3 length: 20 residues. With 4 bases clipped from V and 1 base from J, the junction kept 13 bases outside the gene matches. Looked up from germline, CDR1 is LGHNA and CDR2 is YSLEER. CDR3 sequence: CASSPYSTSGRVAGTDTQYF. CDR3 DNA: TGCGCCAGCAGCCCTTACTCGACTAGCGGGAGGGTGGCGGGCACAGATACGCAGTATTTT.

The J gene is TRBJ1-2, the V gene TRBV7-2, with TRBD1 identical over 8 bases. Germline V gene lookup returns CDR1 SGHTA and CDR2 FQGNSA. CDR3 size: 14 residues. The junction had 7 bases not matched to a gene; V was cut back by 2 bases and J by 8 bases. CDR3 in amino acids: CASSLQSDRGGYTF. In nucleotides, the CDR3 is TGTGCCAGCAGCTTACAATCAGACAGGGGCGGCTACACCTTC.

The chain links TRBV15 to TRBJ1-3; D not certain. CDR1 is LNHNV, CDR2 YYDKDF, per germline (reference sequence). The CDR3 sequence is 15 residues long. V was pared by 0 bases and J by 3 bases, with 9 bases between. The CDR3 reads CATSRDRLSGNTIYF. The CDR3 DNA reads TGTGCCACCAGCAGAGATAGGTTAAGTGGAAACACCATATATTTT.

Remarks on this clone: The same CDR3 can be traced to other DNA sequences in this sample. The V gene is TRBV5-1, the J gene TRBJ2-6, with D unresolved. Germline CDR1 reads SGHRS; CDR2 reads YFSETQ. V was clipped by 4 bases and J by 0 bases, with 8 bases between them. The CDR3 is made up of 15 amino acids. Here the CDR3 DNA reads TGCGCCAGCAGCGAAGGGTACTCTGGGGCCAACGTCCTGACTTTC. This sequence encodes CASSEGYSGANVLTF.

On this clone itself: This CDR3 is also generated by other DNA sequences in the sample. The CDR3 loop reads CAWNSAYYGYTF. The CDR3 DNA sequence: TGTGCCTGGAATTCAGCATACTATGGCTACACCTTC. This sequence joins TRBV30 and TRBJ1-2, with D hard to call. The CDR3 runs 12 residues. In germline, CDR1 is GTSNPN, CDR2 SVGIG (reference sequence). The V end was cut by 4 bases, the J end by 3 bases, with 9 bases between.

The rearrangement uses TRBV4-3 and TRBJ2-1, with 7 bases identical to TRBD2. Germline V lookup: CDR1 LGHNA, CDR2 YSLEER. The CDR3 sequence is 15 residues long. V lost 0 bases and J lost 9; bases outside the gene matches: 8. The CDR3 sequence: CASSQELLAAGEQFF. CDR3 in DNA: TGCGCCAGCAGCCAAGAGCTCCTAGCGGCTGGTGAGCAGTTCTTC.

This rearrangement joins TRBV18 to TRBJ1-6, with D hard to call. This CDR3 comprises 14 residues. CDR1 is KGHSH, CDR2 LQKENI, per germline. V was shortened by 6 bases and J by 4 bases, with 10 bases between the two germline ends. The CDR3 region has the DNA TGTGCCAGCTCCGACCAGTCGTATAATTCACCCCTCCACTTT. Its protein product is CASSDQSYNSPLHF.

This chain connects TRBV5-1 to TRBJ2-7; tentatively, D is TRBD2 (5 bases). Germline V lookup: CDR1 SGHRS, CDR2 YFSETQ. Trimming left V 4 bases short and J 3 bases short, with 20 bases between. The length of the CDR3 is 16 residues. CDR3 nucleotide sequence: TGCGCCAGCAGCCCCGTGTCGGCAGCGGAAAGCTACGAGCAGTACTTC. It is translated as CASSPVSAAESYEQYF.

This clone has a single count. CDR3 DNA sequence: TGCGCCAGCAGCTTCAGACAGCCCGCTGATGAGCAGTTCTTC. It translates to CASSFRQPADEQFF. The rearrangement links TRBV5-1 to TRBJ2-1; D may be TRBD1 (5 bases). CDR1 SGHRS and CDR2 YFSETQ come from the germline V gene. This CDR3 has 14 amino acids. Trimming pared 2 bases from V and 8 bases from J, leaving 14 bases between.

The V gene is TRBV18, the J gene TRBJ2-1; D is unresolved. V lost 0 bases, J lost 6 bases, and 6 bases lay in between. The CDR3 spans 13 residues. CDR1 KGHSH and CDR2 LQKENI come from the germline V gene. This CDR3 reads CASSPPAPNEQFF. The CDR3 DNA sequence: TGTGCCAGCTCACCACCGGCTCCCAATGAGCAGTTCTTC.

The rearrangement joins TRBV28 to TRBJ1-6; tentatively, D is TRBD1 (5 bases). The CDR3 length is 15 residues. The V gene lost 5 bases and the J gene lost 6 bases, with 14 bases spanning the gap. In germline, CDR1 is MDHEN, CDR2 SYDVKM. The CDR3 spells CASSPLAGSNSPLHF. The CDR3 DNA sequence: TGTGCCAGCAGTCCTCTCGCAGGGAGTAATTCACCCCTCCACTTT.

This clone has a single count. The chain couples TRBV29-1 to TRBJ2-7; TRBD1 might be the D (7 bases). V lost 5 bases, J lost 3 bases, and 11 bases lay in between. Germline-derived CDR1 and CDR2 are SQVTM and ANQGSEA. The CDR3 is made up of 12 amino acids. DNA of the CDR3: TGCAGCGTTAGCAGGGGGGTCTACGAGCAGTACTTC. Protein sequence: CSVSRGVYEQYF.

The chain has TRBV7-2 and TRBJ1-2; TRBD1 agrees at 11 bases. CDR1 is SGHTA, CDR2 FQGNSA, per germline. The CDR3 extends over 15 amino acids. J lost 3 bases, V lost 4 bases, and 4 bases had no gene match. The CDR3 is CASSSRTGGDYGYTF. CDR3 DNA: TGTGCCAGCAGCTCCAGGACAGGGGGCGACTATGGCTACACCTTC. The full variable domain, its missing parts supplied by reference TRBV7-2 and TRBJ1-2, is GAGVSQSPSNKVTEKGKDVELRCDPISGHTALYWYRQSLGQGLEFLIYFQGNSAPDKSGLPSDRFSAERTGGSVSTLTIQRTQQEDSAVYLCASSSRTGGDYGYTFGSGTRLTVV.

This clone has only a few counts. Different DNA sequences within this sample yield the same CDR3. The chain is built from TRBV9 and TRBJ1-5, with 7 bases that match TRBD1. V lost 0 bases to trimming and J lost 7 bases; unmatched junction nucleotides: 1. CDR3 size: 13 residues. From germline, CDR1 is SGDLS and CDR2 YYNGEE. The CDR3 DNA reads TGTGCCAGCAGCGTAGAAGGGGGCCAGCCCCAGCATTTT. It codes for CASSVEGGQPQHF.

Points on this clone: Other DNA sequences in the sample encode the same CDR3. This chain links TRBV6-4 with TRBJ1-2; D remains unclear. V dropped 2 bases and J dropped 5 bases, with 6 bases sitting between them. CDR3 size: 12 residues. CDR1 is MRHNA and CDR2 is SNTAGT in the germline V gene. CDR3 nucleotide sequence: TGTGCCAGCAGTGACAGAGAATATGGCTACACCTTC. Its translation: CASSDREYGYTF.

The rearrangement uses TRBV30 and TRBJ1-6; D not resolved. This CDR3 is 13 amino acids long. From germline, CDR1 is GTSNPN and CDR2 SVGIG (reference sequence). Trimming removed 3 bases at V and 10 bases at J, with 13 bases between. CDR3 region: CAWRGREGSPLHF. The CDR3 nucleotides are TGTGCCTGGAGAGGTCGAGAAGGCTCACCCCTCCACTTT.

The J gene is TRBJ2-3, the V gene TRBV5-5; a weak D match, TRBD2 (6 bases). Trimming stripped 4 bases from V and 6 bases from J, with 15 bases between. This CDR3 is built from 14 residues. In germline, CDR1 is SGHKS, CDR2 YYEKEE (reference sequence). The CDR3 is CASSTGLQRDTQYF. As DNA, the CDR3 is TGTGCCAGCAGCACGGGACTGCAACGCGATACGCAGTATTTT.